Listed below are T cell receptor beta chains from one sample, sequenced in a study of blood T cells in healthy people across ages. TCRdb redid the calling of the 5' RACE reads with MiXCR, one entry per CDR3 protein. The data hold hundreds of thousands of distinct CDR3 sequences, with more than 40% observed a single time. Sequenced material: blood. The origin of the receptors is a man aged 55 to 70 in good health. Each CDR3 is given with its conserved first and last residue. The D gene is left open where the match is weak. Some rows have no size entry. The others give once, few or many, or a class for an expanded clone.

J	V	size	D	CDR3	DNA
TRBJ2-1	TRBV3-1	once	NA	CASSSPTGAKNEQFF	TGTGCCAGCAGCTCCCCCACGGGGGCGAAGAATGAGCAGTTCTTC
TRBJ2-2	TRBV5-1	few	NA	CASSLVQAKNTGELFF	TGCGCCAGCAGCTTGGTTCAGGCAAAGAACACCGGGGAGCTGTTTTTT
TRBJ1-2	TRBV20-1	few	NA	CSAAVDHREGYTF	TGCAGTGCTGCCGTGGACCACCGCGAGGGCTACACCTTC
TRBJ2-3	TRBV7-2	NA	NA	CASSLVAADTQYF	TGTGCCAGCAGCTTAGTAGCGGCAGATACGCAGTATTTT
TRBJ2-6	TRBV7-9	NA	NA	CASSFGTAPSGANVLTF	TGTGCCAGCAGCTTTGGTACAGCCCCATCTGGGGCCAACGTCCTGACTTTC
TRBJ2-7	TRBV20-1	few	NA	CSASLRQVAYEQYF	TGCAGTGCTAGTCTGAGACAGGTCGCCTACGAGCAGTACTTC
TRBJ2-6	TRBV7-2	NA	NA	CASSLVSHSPSGANVLTF	TGTGCCAGCAGCTTAGTGTCACACAGCCCCTCTGGGGCCAACGTCCTGACTTTC
TRBJ2-7	TRBV11-2	NA	NA	CASSLEGASVYEQYF	TGTGCCAGCAGCTTAGAGGGGGCTAGCGTGTACGAGCAGTACTTC
TRBJ2-7	TRBV15	few	TRBD1	CATSRPGGYEQYF	TGTGCCACCAGCAGGCCAGGGGGCTACGAGCAGTACTTC
TRBJ2-7	TRBV29-1	NA	NA	CSVGTGRAYEQYF	TGCAGCGTTGGGACAGGGAGGGCCTACGAGCAGTACTTC
TRBJ2-1	TRBV6-2/TRBV6-3	NA	TRBD2	CAVLSASGDYNEQFF	TGTGCCGTCCTATCCGCTAGCGGGGACTACAATGAGCAGTTCTTC
TRBJ2-7	TRBV7-2	NA	TRBD2	CASRLNTLAGTYEQYF	TGTGCCAGCAGGTTAAACACACTAGCGGGGACCTACGAGCAGTACTTC
TRBJ2-5	TRBV4-3	few	TRBD2	CASSQDRLAGAEETQYF	TGCGCCAGCAGCCAAGATAGACTAGCGGGCGCTGAAGAGACCCAGTACTTC
TRBJ2-6	TRBV20-1	NA	NA	CSAYREPGANVLTF	TGCAGTGCGTACAGGGAACCTGGGGCCAACGTCCTGACTTTC
TRBJ2-3	TRBV12-3/TRBV12-4	few	TRBD2	CASSLVTAGGQDTQYF	TGTGCCAGCAGTTTAGTGACAGCGGGGGGCCAAGATACGCAGTATTTT
TRBJ1-2	TRBV3-1	NA	TRBD1	CASSLTGQVGQNYGYTF	TGTGCCAGCAGCCTTACTGGACAGGTAGGGCAAAACTATGGCTACACCTTC
TRBJ2-7	TRBV29-1	NA	NA	CSVEDLDSEYNEQYF	TGCAGCGTTGAAGATCTCGATAGCGAGTACAATGAGCAGTACTTC
TRBJ2-3	TRBV28	NA	NA	CASSRAGWTDTQYF	TGTGCCAGCAGTCGGGCAGGGTGGACAGATACGCAGTATTTT
TRBJ1-4	TRBV28	NA	NA	CASTIGQGHGKLFF	TGTGCCAGCACCATTGGCCAGGGGCATGGAAAACTGTTTTTT
TRBJ2-7	TRBV12-3/TRBV12-4	NA	TRBD1	CASSRGTGGLYEQYF	TGTGCCAGCAGTCGGGGGACAGGGGGCTTGTACGAGCAGTACTTC
TRBJ2-1	TRBV25-1	NA	NA	CAGSQNPVHNEQFF	TGTGCCGGCAGCCAAAATCCGGTTCACAATGAGCAGTTCTTC
TRBJ2-7	TRBV29-1	few	TRBD1	CSVDRGPYNEQYF	TGCAGCGTCGACAGGGGACCATACAATGAGCAGTACTTC
TRBJ1-2	TRBV12-3/TRBV12-4	NA	NA	CASHTVDRDGYTF	TGTGCCAGCCATACGGTCGATCGCGATGGCTACACCTTC
TRBJ1-2	TRBV27	NA	NA	CASRPLESGGGYTF	TGTGCCAGCAGGCCGTTGGAATCTGGTGGTGGCTACACCTTC
TRBJ2-7	TRBV3-1	few	NA	CASSPPGDPYEQYF	TGTGCCAGCAGCCCCCCAGGAGACCCCTACGAGCAGTACTTC
TRBJ1-5	TRBV7-8	NA	NA	CASTPEGNQPQHF	TGTGCCAGCACCCCGGAGGGCAATCAGCCCCAGCATTTT
TRBJ2-5	TRBV5-1	NA	NA	CASSLFGGAETQYF	TGCGCCAGCAGCTTGTTTGGGGGGGCAGAGACCCAGTACTTC
TRBJ2-6	TRBV7-9	NA	NA	CASSTLGANVLTF	TGTGCCAGCAGCACCCTAGGGGCCAACGTCCTGACTTTC